The text below deals with one TCR beta chain. This record belongs to a study of identical twins. The trim removed 0 bases at V and 9 bases at J, leaving 5 bases unmatched. CDR1 is MNHEY, CDR2 SVGAGI, per germline. This CDR3 comprises 14 residues. MiXCR, run by TCRdb on the 5' RACE reads, gives a single entry per CDR3 protein. The data show 700,000 or so distinct CDR3 sequences, over 8.5% seen once. These data also featured in a second study, about yellow fever vaccine responses in identical twins.

This sequence originates from a woman between 18 and 29 years old in good health. V usage is TRBV6-5 and J usage is TRBJ2-1; 7 positions match TRBD2. Sequencing input: PBMCs. The CDR3, as DNA: TGTGCCAGCAGTTACTCGGGAGGGCCGGGTGAGCAGTTCTTC. This encodes CASSYSGGPGEQFF.